The rows below give T cell receptor beta chains drawn from one sample of a study of T cell repertoires in cytomegalovirus infection. Each CDR3 protein gets one entry after TCRdb re-called the reads with MiXCR. The sample holds under 800,000 distinct CDR3 sequences; approximately 24% are singletons and the top ten take 7% to 9%. Sequenced: CD8+ T cells from PBMCs. The receptors were gathered from a human donor in good health (CMV status not recorded). Some clones in this sample may be carry-over from other donors' samples. Each CDR3 is given with its conserved first and last residue. A D gene is named only where the DNA matches it firmly. Part of the rows lack a size; the others show once, few, many or a class for expanded clones.

cdr3_nt cdr3_aa clone_size v_call d_call j_call
TGTGCCAGCAGTGAAGTTGGTTCAGGGCGTGCAGATACGCAGTATTTT CASSEVGSGRADTQYF . TRBV2 . TRBJ2-3
TGTGCCAGCAGAAACCAGGGGTCCTACAATGAGCAGTTCTTC CASRNQGSYNEQFF few TRBV6-2/TRBV6-3 . TRBJ2-1
TGTGCCAGCAGCTTAGATCTAAGGTACACTGAAGCTTTCTTT CASSLDLRYTEAFF . TRBV11-2 . TRBJ1-1
TGTGCCAGCGGACAGTTCAATTCACCCCTCCACTTT CASGQFNSPLHF . TRBV27 . TRBJ1-6
TGTGCCAGCAGCTCGGATTTTGAAGCTTTCTTT CASSSDFEAFF many TRBV7-2 . TRBJ1-1
TGTGCCAGCAGCTTTACGGCCGATCCTCTTGACACCCAGTACTTC CASSFTADPLDTQYF . TRBV7-6 . TRBJ2-5
TGTGCCAGCAGCTTGAGGACTAGCGGGGTCTCCTACGAGCAGTACTTC CASSLRTSGVSYEQYF few TRBV7-2 TRBD2 TRBJ2-7
TGTGCCAGCAGATACCGAGACACCGGGGAGCTGTTTTTT CASRYRDTGELFF many TRBV7-8 . TRBJ2-2
TGTGCCAGCAGTACCAGCCTCTCTGGAAACACCATATATTTT CASSTSLSGNTIYF many TRBV7-2 . TRBJ1-3
TGTGCCAGCAGCTCGACTAGCGGGTGGAGCACAGATACGCAGTATTTT CASSSTSGWSTDTQYF few TRBV7-9 TRBD2 TRBJ2-3
TGCAGTGCTAGTTCTATCATTCTTATGGACACGGAAAACCTAAGCAATCAGCCCCAGCATTTT CSASSIILMDTENLSNQPQHF . TRBV20-1 . TRBJ1-5
TGTGCCAGCAGTTTGGACAGGGATGGTGAAAAACTGTTTTTT CASSLDRDGEKLFF many TRBV12-3/TRBV12-4 TRBD1 TRBJ1-4
TGCAGCGTTGACACCAGGGATACGCAGTATTTT CSVDTRDTQYF . TRBV29-1 . TRBJ2-3
TGTGCCAGCAGTCCCCGGACAGGGAGCAATCAGCCCCAGCATTTT CASSPRTGSNQPQHF many TRBV7-6 TRBD1 TRBJ1-5
TGTGCCAGCAGCCGCAGCGGGGGGGCCCCCAATGAGCAGTTCTTC CASSRSGGAPNEQFF . TRBV7-3 TRBD2 TRBJ2-1
TGTGCCAGCAGCTTCAGGGGGACTGGGGAGCAGTACTTC CASSFRGTGEQYF . TRBV5-5 . TRBJ2-7
TGTGCCAGCAGCTTAAAGGGGCCGAAGGATGAGCAGTTCTTC CASSLKGPKDEQFF many TRBV7-6 . TRBJ2-1
TGTGCCAGTAGTATTGGGCAGGCGATGAACACTGAAGCTTTCTTT CASSIGQAMNTEAFF . TRBV19 . TRBJ1-1
TGCAGTGCCCTACCCCCCCGTGCAGGGTCCTATGGCTACACCTTC CSALPPRAGSYGYTF . TRBV20-1 . TRBJ1-2
TGTGCCAACAGTGGAGGGGAGGGGGCAGGCACTGAAGCTTTCTTT CANSGGEGAGTEAFF . TRBV2 TRBD1 TRBJ1-1
TGTGCCACCAGTTTACAGACCGACCAAGAGACCCAGTACTTC CATSLQTDQETQYF few TRBV24-1 . TRBJ2-5
TGTGCCAGCAGTGTTCCCCAAGGGGTCTACAATGAGCAGTTCTTC CASSVPQGVYNEQFF few TRBV25-1 . TRBJ2-1
TGCAGCGTTGGACTAGCGGGGGGCCAGGGCACCGGGGAGCTGTTTTTT CSVGLAGGQGTGELFF . TRBV29-1 TRBD2 TRBJ2-2
TGTGCCAGCAGCTCAGGGACGGATGGCTACACCTTC CASSSGTDGYTF . TRBV7-4 . TRBJ1-2
TGTGCCAGCAGCTTAGAACGGATCAATCAGCCCCAGCATTTT CASSLERINQPQHF many TRBV7-8 . TRBJ1-5
TGTGCCAGCAGCGGGGTGGCGAAAGGGCAGTATTTT CASSGVAKGQYF many TRBV7-8 . TRBJ2-3
TGTGCCAGCAGCACACCACCTATAGCCAAAAACATTCAGTACTTC CASSTPPIAKNIQYF many TRBV6-2/TRBV6-3 . TRBJ2-4
TGTGCCAGCACCTTGGGTGGGTATAATTCACCCCTCCACTTT CASTLGGYNSPLHF . TRBV6-2/TRBV6-3 . TRBJ1-6
TGTGCCAGCAGTTTATACGCGAACACCGGGGAGCTGTTTTTT CASSLYANTGELFF many TRBV28 . TRBJ2-2
TGTGCCAGCAGCACCGACAGGGATCCCTACAATGAGCAGTTCTTC CASSTDRDPYNEQFF . TRBV6-5 TRBD1 TRBJ2-1
TGCAGTGCTAGAGATTGGACTGGGACAGGGGCTAGCAATCAGCCCCAGCATTTT CSARDWTGTGASNQPQHF . TRBV20-1 TRBD1 TRBJ1-5
TGTGCCAGCAGCTTAGCGCAAGATGAGCAGTTCTTC CASSLAQDEQFF . TRBV7-4 . TRBJ2-1
TGTGCCAGCAGTGAGGGGGCGAGGGAGACCCAGTACTTC CASSEGARETQYF few TRBV25-1 . TRBJ2-5
TGTGCCAGCAGCTTAGCCGATCGGGGATCCGGAGTTAATGAAAAACTGTTTTTT CASSLADRGSGVNEKLFF many TRBV7-9 . TRBJ1-4
TGTGCCAGCTACCGCGGAACGGGTCCGGGGGAGCTGTTTTTT CASYRGTGPGELFF few TRBV7-9 . TRBJ2-2
TGTGCCAGCAGCTCCAGCCGGTCCTACAATGAGCAGTTCTTC CASSSSRSYNEQFF . TRBV7-6 . TRBJ2-1
TGTGCCAGCAGCTGGGCAGACGATGCCTACAATGAGCAGTTCTTC CASSWADDAYNEQFF . TRBV5-5 . TRBJ2-1
TGCGCCAGCAGCCAAGATCGGTGGAACACCGGGGAGCTGTTTTTT CASSQDRWNTGELFF . TRBV4-3 . TRBJ2-2
TGCGCCAGCAGCCAATTCCAGGGGAACACCGGGGAGCTGTTTTTT CASSQFQGNTGELFF few TRBV4-1 . TRBJ2-2
TGTGCCAGCAGTTACCCCCCCCTGGGGCGGCCCAAAAACATTCAGTACTTC CASSYPPLGRPKNIQYF few TRBV6-2/TRBV6-3 . TRBJ2-4
TGTGCCAGCAGTTACTATGGCGAATCAAACTATGGCTACACCTTC CASSYYGESNYGYTF many TRBV6-2/TRBV6-3 . TRBJ1-2